This paragraph reports one TCR beta chain. The assay was immunoSEQ multiplex PCR, and TCRdb's table has in-frame clones only and misses some. The sample lists 400,000 or so clones, around 89% occurring once. The sample originates from a study of blood T cell repertoires in COVID-19. Background on the study: In each case, the material was cDNA or gDNA derived from T cells, B-cell-depleted T cells, or PBMCs.

The CDR3 extends over 17 amino acids. Germline CDR1 is LGHDT and CDR2 is YNNKEL (reference sequence). The trim removed 1 base at V and 6 bases at J, leaving 7 bases unmatched. Those enrolled, adults aged roughly 18 to 90 years, came from about two dozen US areas. Either two negative PCRs, clearance, or symptom resolution qualified Cohort 3 donors as recovered. Sequencing was carried out using PBMCs or T cells enriched from blood (not recorded which). The chain links TRBV3-1 (or the pseudogene TRBV3-2) to TRBJ2-3, with 13 positions matching TRBD2. The sequence was collected from a man aged 30-40 years who had recovered from COVID-19. The CDR3 protein is CASSQAGLAGHGDTQYF. CDR3 nucleotide sequence: TGTGCCAGCAGCCAAGCGGGACTAGCGGGACACGGGGATACGCAGTATTTT.